What follows is one TCR beta chain and its context. What it recognizes is unknown. This record belongs to a study of radiotherapy plus CTLA-4 blockade in lung cancer. Patients with chemo-refractory metastatic non-small-cell lung cancer received focal radiation plus CTLA-4 blockade with ipilimumab. Findings and limits, study-wide: Radiotherapy with ipilimumab was followed by blood expansion of tumor-derived clones.

Profiling relied on immunoSEQ multiplex PCR, and the TCRdb table lists in-frame clones only, not all of them. In the table there are approximately 34,000 clones, 65% to 75% of which are singletons. The source was peripheral blood, collected from a patient treated with radiotherapy plus ipilimumab. The sequence was obtained from a human donor with non-small cell lung cancer who had stable disease on radiotherapy plus ipilimumab.

CDR3 nucleotides: TGTGCCAGCGGGGCCCAGGGTTTCGGGGAGCTGTTTTTT. It is translated as CASGAQGFGELFF. The V gene is TRBV27, the J gene TRBJ2-2; tentatively, D is TRBD1 (5 bases). The CDR3 is 13 amino acids. Germline CDR1 and CDR2: MNHEY and SMNVEV (reference sequence). The V and J ends lost 8 bases and 7 bases respectively, with 14 bases between them.